This T cell receptor (beta chain) was profiled in a study of vaccination effects on CD4 cells after COVID-19. The J segment lost 6 bases and the V segment lost 4 bases, leaving 5 bases of the junction unmatched. CDR1 is SGHDN and CDR2 is FVKESK in the germline V gene. There are 14 residues in the CDR3. As for this clone: What it recognizes is unknown.

Clones were sequenced by immunoSEQ multiplex PCR, and TCRdb holds only the in-frame ones, with some missing. The repertoire includes 20,000 or so clones, around 70% of them detected once, and 15% to 20% sits in the top ten. After expansion with viral peptide pools in the ViraFEST assay, antigen-specific CD4+ T cells were sequenced. Upon completion of about ten days in culture, CD4+ T cells were isolated. A PCR test confirmed that the person had SARS-CoV-2 infection between March and December 2020. A half-volume exchange with IL-2 medium occurred on days 3 and 7. The receptor's source is a human donor who had a prior SARS-CoV-2 infection. The genes are TRBV14 and TRBJ2-7; 11 bases align to TRBD2. The sequencing here drew on CD4+ T cells from PBMCs cultured with SARS-CoV-2 spike peptides, taken before COVID-19 vaccination. The CDR3 DNA is TGTGCCAGCAGCCTACTAGCGGGAGTGGGCGAGCAGTACTTC. It yields the protein CASSLLAGVGEQYF.